The clone carrying this TCR beta chain has a count of ten or more. Its antigen is unidentified. TCR beta libraries were made by quantitative 5'-RACE with molecular barcodes. TCRdb re-analysed the 5' RACE reads in MiXCR, keeping a single row per CDR3 protein. This sample has 700,000 to 1,000,000 distinct CDR3 sequences, with around 11% found just once. The data were obtained in a study of CD8 T cells in ankylosing spondylitis. Study-level points and caveats: Ankylosing spondylitis blood appeared to carry a characteristic TCR beta motif of roughly eight highly homologous variants. Disease-linked clones reportedly showed significant enrichment in matched ankylosing spondylitis synovial fluid. The disease-linked clones had a CD8+ phenotype and low blood frequencies.

Losses at the gene ends were 6 bases for V and 8 bases for J; bases not matched to a gene: 16. Germline V CDR1 and CDR2: DFQATT, SNEGSKA (reference sequence). This CDR3 has 15 amino acids. The TCR originated in a male donor with ankylosing spondylitis. This chain uses TRBV20-1 with TRBJ2-1; 7 bases align to TRBD2. The sample consisted of blood, either unsorted or a sorted T cell fraction (not recorded which). DNA for the CDR3: TGCAGTGCCTCGGACGCGGGAGCCCCAGGCGATGAGCAGTTCTTC. Translating it yields CSASDAGAPGDEQFF.